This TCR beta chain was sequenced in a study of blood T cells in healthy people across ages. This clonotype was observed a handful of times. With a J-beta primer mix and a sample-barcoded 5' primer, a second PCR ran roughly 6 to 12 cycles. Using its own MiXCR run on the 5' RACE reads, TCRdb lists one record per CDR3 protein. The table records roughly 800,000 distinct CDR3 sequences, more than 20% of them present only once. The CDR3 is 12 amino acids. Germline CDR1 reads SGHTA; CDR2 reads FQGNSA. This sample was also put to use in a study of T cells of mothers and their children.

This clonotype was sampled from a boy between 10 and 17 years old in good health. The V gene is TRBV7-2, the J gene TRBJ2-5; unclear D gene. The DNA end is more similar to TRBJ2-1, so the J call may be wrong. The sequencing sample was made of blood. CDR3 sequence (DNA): TGTGCCAGCAGCTTAGCGCTTGCTGAGCAGTTCTTC. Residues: CASSLALAEQFF.